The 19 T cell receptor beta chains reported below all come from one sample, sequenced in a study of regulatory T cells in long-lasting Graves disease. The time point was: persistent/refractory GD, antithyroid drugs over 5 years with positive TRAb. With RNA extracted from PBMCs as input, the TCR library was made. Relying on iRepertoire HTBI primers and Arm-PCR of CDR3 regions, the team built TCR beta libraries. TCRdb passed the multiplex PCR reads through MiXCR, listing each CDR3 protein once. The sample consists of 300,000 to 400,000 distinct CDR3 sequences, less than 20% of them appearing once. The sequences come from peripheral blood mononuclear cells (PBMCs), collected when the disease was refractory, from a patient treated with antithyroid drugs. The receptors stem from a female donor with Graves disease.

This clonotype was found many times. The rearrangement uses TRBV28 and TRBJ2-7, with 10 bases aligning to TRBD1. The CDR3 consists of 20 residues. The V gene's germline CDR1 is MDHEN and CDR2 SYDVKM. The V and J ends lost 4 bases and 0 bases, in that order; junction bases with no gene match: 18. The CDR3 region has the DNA TGTGCCAGCAGTTCTTACCGGGACAGGGGAAGACTTGCGGGCTCCTACGAGCAGTACTTC. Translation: CASSSYRDRGRLAGSYEQYF.

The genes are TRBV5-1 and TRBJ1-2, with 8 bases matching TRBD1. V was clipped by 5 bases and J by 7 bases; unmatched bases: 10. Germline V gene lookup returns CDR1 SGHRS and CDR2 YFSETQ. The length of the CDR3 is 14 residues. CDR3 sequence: CASSSTGAGGGYTF. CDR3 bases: TGCGCCAGCAGTTCGACAGGGGCTGGGGGTGGCTACACCTTC.

CDR3 coding DNA: TGTGCCTGGAGCGGGGCGGACACTGAAGCTTTCTTT. It codes for CAWSGADTEAFF. V usage is TRBV30 and J usage is TRBJ1-1, with D possibly TRBD1 on 5 matching bases. This CDR3 spans 12 amino acids. V was shortened by 3 bases and J by 3 bases, with 8 bases between the two germline ends. The germline gives CDR1 GTSNPN, CDR2 SVGIG (reference sequence).

DNA for the CDR3: TGTGCCAGCAGCTTCGGGACGTTCTCGGGGGAGCAGTACTTC. Amino acids: CASSFGTFSGEQYF. The rearrangement links TRBV11-2 to TRBJ2-7; either TRBD1 or TRBD2 may supply D (5 bases each). Germline V gene sequence: CDR1 SGHAT, CDR2 FQNNGV. The CDR3 runs 14 residues. V was pared by 3 bases and J by 7 bases, with 16 bases between.

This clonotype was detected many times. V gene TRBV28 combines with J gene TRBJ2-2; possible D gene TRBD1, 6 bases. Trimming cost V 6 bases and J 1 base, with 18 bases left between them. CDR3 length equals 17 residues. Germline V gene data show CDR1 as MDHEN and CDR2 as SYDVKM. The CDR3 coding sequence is TGTGCCAGCAGCCTGGGCAGGGGAGCGCTGAACACCGGGGAGCTGTTTTTT. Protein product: CASSLGRGALNTGELFF.

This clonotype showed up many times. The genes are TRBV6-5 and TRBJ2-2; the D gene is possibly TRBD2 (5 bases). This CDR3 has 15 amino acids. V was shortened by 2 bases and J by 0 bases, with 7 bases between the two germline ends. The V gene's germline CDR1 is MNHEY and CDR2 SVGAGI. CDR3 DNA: TGTGCCAGCAGTTACGGGAGCGCGAACACCGGGGAGCTGTTTTTT. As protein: CASSYGSANTGELFF.

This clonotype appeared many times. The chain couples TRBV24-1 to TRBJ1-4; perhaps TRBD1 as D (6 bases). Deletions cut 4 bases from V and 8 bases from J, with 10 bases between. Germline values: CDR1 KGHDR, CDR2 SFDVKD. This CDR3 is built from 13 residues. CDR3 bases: TGTGCCACCAGTGAGGGGGCGTGGGAAAAACTGTTTTTT. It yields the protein CATSEGAWEKLFF.

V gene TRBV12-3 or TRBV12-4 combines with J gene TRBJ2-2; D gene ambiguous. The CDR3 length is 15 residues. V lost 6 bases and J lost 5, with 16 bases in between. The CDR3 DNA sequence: TGTGCCAGCAGCCCTTCAATTGGCTCAACCGGGGAGCTGTTTTTT. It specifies CASSPSIGSTGELFF.

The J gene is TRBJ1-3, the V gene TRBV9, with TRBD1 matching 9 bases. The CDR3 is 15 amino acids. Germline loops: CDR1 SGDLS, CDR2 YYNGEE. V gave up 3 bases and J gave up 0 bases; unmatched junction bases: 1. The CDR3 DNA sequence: TGTGCCAGCAGCGAACAGGGGGCCTCTGGAAACACCATATATTTT. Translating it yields CASSEQGASGNTIYF.

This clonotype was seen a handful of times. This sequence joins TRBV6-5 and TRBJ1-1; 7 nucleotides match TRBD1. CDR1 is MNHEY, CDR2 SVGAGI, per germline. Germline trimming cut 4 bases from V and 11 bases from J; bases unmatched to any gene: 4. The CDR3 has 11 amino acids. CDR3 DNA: TGTGCCAGCAGTTCCAGGGGGTTTGCTTTCTTT. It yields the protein CASSSRGFAFF.

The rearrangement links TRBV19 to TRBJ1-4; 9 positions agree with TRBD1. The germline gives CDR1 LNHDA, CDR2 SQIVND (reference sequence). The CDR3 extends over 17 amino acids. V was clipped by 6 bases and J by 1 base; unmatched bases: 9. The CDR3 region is CASSRPWTGETNEKLFF. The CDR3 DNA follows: TGTGCCAGTAGCCGACCGTGGACAGGGGAAACTAATGAAAAACTGTTTTTT.

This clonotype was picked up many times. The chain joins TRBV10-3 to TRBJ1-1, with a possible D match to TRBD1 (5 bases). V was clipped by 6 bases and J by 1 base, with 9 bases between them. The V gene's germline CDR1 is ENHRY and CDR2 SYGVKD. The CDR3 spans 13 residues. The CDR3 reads CAIRGLPNTEAFF. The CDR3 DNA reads TGTGCCATCAGGGGACTACCGAACACTGAAGCTTTCTTT.

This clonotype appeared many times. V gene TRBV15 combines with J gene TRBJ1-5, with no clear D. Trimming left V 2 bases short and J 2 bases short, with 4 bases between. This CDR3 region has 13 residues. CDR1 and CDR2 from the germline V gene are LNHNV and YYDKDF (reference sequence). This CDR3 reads CATSRQRNQPQHF. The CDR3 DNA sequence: TGTGCCACCAGCAGACAGCGCAATCAGCCCCAGCATTTT.

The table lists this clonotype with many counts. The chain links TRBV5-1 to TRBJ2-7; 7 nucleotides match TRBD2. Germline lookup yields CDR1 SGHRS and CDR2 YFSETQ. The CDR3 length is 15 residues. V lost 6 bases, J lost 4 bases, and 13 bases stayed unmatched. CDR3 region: CASIAQGLCPYEQYF. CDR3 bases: TGCGCCAGCATTGCGCAGGGACTATGTCCTTACGAGCAGTACTTC.

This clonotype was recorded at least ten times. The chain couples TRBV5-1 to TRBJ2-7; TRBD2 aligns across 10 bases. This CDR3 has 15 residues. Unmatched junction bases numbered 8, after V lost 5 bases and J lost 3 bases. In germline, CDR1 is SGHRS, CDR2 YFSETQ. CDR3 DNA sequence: TGCGCCAGCAGGTTACGGACTAGCGGAAGCTACGAGCAGTACTTC. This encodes CASRLRTSGSYEQYF.

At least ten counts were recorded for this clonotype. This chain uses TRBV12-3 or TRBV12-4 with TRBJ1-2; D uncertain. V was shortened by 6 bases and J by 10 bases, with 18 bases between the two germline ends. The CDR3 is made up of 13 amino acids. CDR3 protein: CASRAREGFDYTF. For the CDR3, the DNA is TGTGCCAGCAGGGCCCGGGAGGGATTTGACTACACCTTC.

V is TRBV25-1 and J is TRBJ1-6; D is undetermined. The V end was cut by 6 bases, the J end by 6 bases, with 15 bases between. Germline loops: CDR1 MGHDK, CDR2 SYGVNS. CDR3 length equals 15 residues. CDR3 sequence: CASSLDGLGNSPLHF. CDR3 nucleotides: TGTGCCAGCAGCCTTGACGGGCTGGGTAATTCACCCCTCCACTTT.

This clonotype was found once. DNA for the CDR3: TGTGCCAGCAGCGTAGGTAGCGGGAGTGATACCGGGGAGCTGTTTTTT. Its translation: CASSVGSGSDTGELFF. This rearrangement joins TRBV9 to TRBJ2-2; 9 positions agree with TRBD2. CDR3 length: 16 residues. V dropped 0 bases and J dropped 5; count of bases not matched to a gene: 5. Per the germline V gene, CDR1 is SGDLS and CDR2 is YYNGEE. The full variable domain, in which reference TRBV9 and TRBJ2-2 provide the parts outside the CDR3, is DSGVTQTPKHLITATGQRVTLRCSPRSGDLSVYWYQQSLDQGLQFLIQYYNGEERAKGNILERFSAQQFPDLHSELNLSSLELGDSALYFCASSVGSGSDTGELFFGEGSRLTVL.

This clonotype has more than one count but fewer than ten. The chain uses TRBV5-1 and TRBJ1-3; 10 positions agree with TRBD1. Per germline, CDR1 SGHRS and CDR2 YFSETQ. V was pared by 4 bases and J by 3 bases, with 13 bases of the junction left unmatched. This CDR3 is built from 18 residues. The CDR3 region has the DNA TGCGCCAGCAGCCCCTACGGACAGGGGGGAGCAAGTGGAAACACCATATATTTT. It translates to CASSPYGQGGASGNTIYF.